The T cell receptor (beta chain) described here comes from a study of regulatory T cells in long-lasting Graves disease. Turning to the study itself: A definition of persistent Graves' disease required over 5 years of antithyroid drugs plus positive TSH receptor antibodies. Study-wide results and caveats: TRBV28, TRBJ1-2 and TRBJ2-5 were segments that persistent disease favored. Tissue studied was limited to peripheral blood, excluding thyroid tissue.

Time point specified: persistent/refractory GD, antithyroid drugs over 5 years with positive TRAb. The authors made the TCR library using RNA they extracted from PBMCs. Notes on this clonotype: Its target is unknown. One end of the junction is discordant with germline, which a read error may explain.

The TCR beta library used iRepertoire HTBI primers with Arm-PCR amplification of CDR3. TCRdb independently ran MiXCR on the multiplex PCR reads; one entry per CDR3 protein. The sample gives roughly 430,000 distinct CDR3 sequences, 21% of which show up once; 13% to 15% is in the top ten. Per the germline V gene, CDR1 is SQVTM and CDR2 is ANQGSEA. This CDR3 has 14 residues. This clonotype originated in a female donor with Graves disease. V gene TRBV29-1 combines with J gene TRBJ2-5; TRBD1 might be the D (6 bases). Sequences were derived from peripheral blood mononuclear cells (PBMCs), sampled when the disease was refractory, from a patient treated with antithyroid drugs. The CDR3 nucleotides read TGCAGCGTGGGACAATGGGGTTCCCAAGAGGCCCAGTACTTC. It encodes CSVGQWGSQEAQYF. Filled out from reference TRBV29-1 and TRBJ2-5, the complete variable domain reads SAVISQKPSRDICQRGTSLTIQCQVDSQVTMMFWYRQQPGQSLTLIATANQGSEATYESGFVIDKFPISRPNLTFSTLTVSNMSPEDSSIYLCSVGQWGSQEAQYFGPGTRLLVL.